The entry below gives a single TCR beta chain sequence along with its context. Its antigen is unknown. Primed by a sample-barcoded 5' primer and a J-beta primer mix, a second PCR proceeded for roughly 6 to 12 cycles. Per sample, CDR3-containing paired-end reads numbered at least 2.5 million. TCRdb re-derived calls from the 5' RACE reads in MiXCR, one entry per CDR3 protein. This sample has roughly 730,000 distinct CDR3 sequences, with just over 55% found just once. The data derive from a study of blood T cells in healthy people across ages. Broader study findings: Per million T cells, TCR beta diversity dropped about linearly as age rose. Any conclusive comparison of naive versus antigen-experienced cells was prevented by using unsorted PBMCs.

The sequence derives from a man aged 35 to 55 in good health. Material for sequencing was blood.

The DNA of the CDR3 is TGTGCCAGCAGTTTTGTAGCGGGGCTCTCCCAAGAGACCCAGTACTTC. It encodes CASSFVAGLSQETQYF. The gene calls are TRBV28 and TRBJ2-5, with TRBD2 matching 8 bases. The CDR3 length is 16 residues. The V segment lost 3 bases and the J segment 1 base; nucleotides outside the gene matches: 7. Looked up from germline, CDR1 is MDHEN and CDR2 is SYDVKM.